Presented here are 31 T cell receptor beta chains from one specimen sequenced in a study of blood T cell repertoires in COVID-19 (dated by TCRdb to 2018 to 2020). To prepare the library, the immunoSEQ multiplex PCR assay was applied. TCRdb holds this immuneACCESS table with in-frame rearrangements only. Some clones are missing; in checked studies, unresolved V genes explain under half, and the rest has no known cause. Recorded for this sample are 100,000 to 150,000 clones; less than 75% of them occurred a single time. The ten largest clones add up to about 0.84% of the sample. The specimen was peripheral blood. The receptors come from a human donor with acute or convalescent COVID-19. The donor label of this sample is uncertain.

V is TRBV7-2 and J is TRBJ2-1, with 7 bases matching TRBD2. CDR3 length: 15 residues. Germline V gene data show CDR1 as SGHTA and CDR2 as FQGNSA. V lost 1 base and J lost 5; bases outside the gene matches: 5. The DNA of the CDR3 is TGTGCCAGCAGCTTAGGGACTAGTCTGGACAATGAGCAGTTCTTC. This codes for CASSLGTSLDNEQFF. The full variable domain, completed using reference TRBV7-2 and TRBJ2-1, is GAGVSQSPSNKVTEKGKDVELRCDPISGHTALYWYRQSLGQGLEFLIYFQGNSAPDKSGLPSDRFSAERTGGSVSTLTIQRTQQEDSAVYLCASSLGTSLDNEQFFGPGTRLTVL.

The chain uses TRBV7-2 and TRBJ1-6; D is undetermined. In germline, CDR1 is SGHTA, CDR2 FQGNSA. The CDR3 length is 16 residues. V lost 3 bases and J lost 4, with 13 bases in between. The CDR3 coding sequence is TGTGCCAGCAGCTTCAGGACCGAGGGATATAATTCACCCCTCCACTTT. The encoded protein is CASSFRTEGYNSPLHF.

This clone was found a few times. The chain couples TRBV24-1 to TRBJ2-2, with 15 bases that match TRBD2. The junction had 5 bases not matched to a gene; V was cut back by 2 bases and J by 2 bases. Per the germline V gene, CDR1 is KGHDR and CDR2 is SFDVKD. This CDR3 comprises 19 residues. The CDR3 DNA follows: TGTGCCACCAGTGATTCCGGACTAGCGGGGGGGCTAAACACCGGGGAGCTGTTTTTT. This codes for CATSDSGLAGGLNTGELFF.

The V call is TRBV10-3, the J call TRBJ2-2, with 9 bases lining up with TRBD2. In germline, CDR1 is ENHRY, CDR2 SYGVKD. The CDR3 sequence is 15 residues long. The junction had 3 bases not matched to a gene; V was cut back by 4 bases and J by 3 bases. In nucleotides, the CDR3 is TGTGCCATCAGTGGCGGGGGGGGATACACCGGGGAGCTGTTTTTT. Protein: CAISGGGGYTGELFF.

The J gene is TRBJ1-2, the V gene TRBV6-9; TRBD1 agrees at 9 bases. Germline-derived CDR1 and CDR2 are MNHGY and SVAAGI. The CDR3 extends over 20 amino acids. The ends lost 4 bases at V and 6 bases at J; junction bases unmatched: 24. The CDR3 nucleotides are TGTGCCAGCAGTTTTCCGGGACAGGGACTTTCTCGAGTGTTAACAGATGGCTACACCTTC. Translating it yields CASSFPGQGLSRVLTDGYTF.

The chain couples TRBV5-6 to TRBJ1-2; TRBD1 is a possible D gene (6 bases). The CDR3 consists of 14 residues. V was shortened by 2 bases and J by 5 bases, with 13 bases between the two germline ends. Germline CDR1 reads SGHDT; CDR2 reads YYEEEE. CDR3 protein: CASSFRGVHYGYTF. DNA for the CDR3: TGTGCCAGCAGCTTCAGGGGAGTTCATTATGGCTACACCTTC.

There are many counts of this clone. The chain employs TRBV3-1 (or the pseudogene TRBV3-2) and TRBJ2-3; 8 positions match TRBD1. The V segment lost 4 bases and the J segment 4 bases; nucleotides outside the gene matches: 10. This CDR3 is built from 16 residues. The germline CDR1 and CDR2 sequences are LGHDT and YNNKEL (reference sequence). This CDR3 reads CASSRQGARRADTQYF. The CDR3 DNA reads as TGTGCCAGCAGCCGGCAGGGGGCGCGAAGAGCAGATACGCAGTATTTT.

CDR3 residues: CAWSGQGMAGYTF. CDR3 coding DNA: TGTGCCTGGAGTGGACAGGGGATGGCGGGCTACACCTTC. The rearrangement uses TRBV30 and TRBJ1-2; 8 bases fit TRBD1. The CDR3 is made up of 13 amino acids. In germline, CDR1 is GTSNPN, CDR2 SVGIG (reference sequence). The V and J ends lost 1 base and 8 bases, in that order; junction bases with no gene match: 6.

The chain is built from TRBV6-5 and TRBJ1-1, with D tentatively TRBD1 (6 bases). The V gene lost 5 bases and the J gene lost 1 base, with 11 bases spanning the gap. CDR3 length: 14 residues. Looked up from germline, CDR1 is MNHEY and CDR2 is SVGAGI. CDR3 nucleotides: TGTGCCAGCAGTCAAATACAGGGGAACACTGAAGCTTTCTTT. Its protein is CASSQIQGNTEAFF.

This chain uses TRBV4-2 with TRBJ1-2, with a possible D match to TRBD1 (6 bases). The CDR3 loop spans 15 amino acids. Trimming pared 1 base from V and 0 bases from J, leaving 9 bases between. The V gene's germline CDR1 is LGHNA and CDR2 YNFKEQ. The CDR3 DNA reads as TGTGCCAGCAGCCAAGGGACAGCCGCTAACTATGGCTACACCTTC. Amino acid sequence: CASSQGTAANYGYTF.

CDR3 nucleotide sequence: TGTGCCAGCAGCAAACAGGGGGGTCAAGAGACCCAGTACTTC. This translates into CASSKQGGQETQYF. The chain uses TRBV7-9 and TRBJ2-5; 8 bases map to TRBD1. After removal of 5 bases from V and 2 bases from J, the junction contained 4 bases not matched to a gene. The CDR3 consists of 14 residues. Germline assignment: CDR1 SEHNR and CDR2 FQNEAQ (reference sequence).

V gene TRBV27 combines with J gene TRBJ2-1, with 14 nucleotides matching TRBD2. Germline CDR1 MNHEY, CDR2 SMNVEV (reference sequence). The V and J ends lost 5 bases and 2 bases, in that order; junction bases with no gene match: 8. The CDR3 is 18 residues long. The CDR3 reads CASSAKSTSGGAYNEQFF. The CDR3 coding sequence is TGTGCCAGCAGTGCCAAATCGACTAGCGGGGGGGCCTACAATGAGCAGTTCTTC.

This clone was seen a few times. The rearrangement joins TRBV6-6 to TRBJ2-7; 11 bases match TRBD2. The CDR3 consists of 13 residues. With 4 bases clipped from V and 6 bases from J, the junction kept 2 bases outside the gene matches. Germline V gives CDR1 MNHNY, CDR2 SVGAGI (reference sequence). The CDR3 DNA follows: TGTGCCAGCAGTTTCGGACTAGCGGGCGAGCAGTACGTC. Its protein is CASSFGLAGEQYV.

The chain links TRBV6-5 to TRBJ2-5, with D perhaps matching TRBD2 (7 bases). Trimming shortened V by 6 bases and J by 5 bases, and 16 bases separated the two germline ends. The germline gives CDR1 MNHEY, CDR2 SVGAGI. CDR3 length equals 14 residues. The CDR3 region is CASSRRGGAETQYF. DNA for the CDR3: TGTGCCAGCAGCCGGAGGGGGGGGGCGGAGACCCAGTACTTC.

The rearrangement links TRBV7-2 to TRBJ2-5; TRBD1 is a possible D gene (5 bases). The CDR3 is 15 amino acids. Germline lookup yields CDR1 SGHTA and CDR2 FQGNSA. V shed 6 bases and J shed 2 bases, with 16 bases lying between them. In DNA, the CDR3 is TGTGCCAGCAGTAGGGGCAGGGTGGGGCAAGAGACCCAGTACTTC. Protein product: CASSRGRVGQETQYF.

This chain's CDR3 is CASSEDRDNYGYTF. CDR3 sequence (DNA): TGCGCCAGCAGCGAAGACAGGGATAACTATGGCTACACCTTC. This chain uses TRBV5-1 with TRBJ1-2; 7 bases fit TRBD1. Trimming at V came to 4 bases and at J to 1 base, leaving 4 bases not matched to a gene. Germline lookup yields CDR1 SGHRS and CDR2 YFSETQ. The CDR3 is 14 amino acids.

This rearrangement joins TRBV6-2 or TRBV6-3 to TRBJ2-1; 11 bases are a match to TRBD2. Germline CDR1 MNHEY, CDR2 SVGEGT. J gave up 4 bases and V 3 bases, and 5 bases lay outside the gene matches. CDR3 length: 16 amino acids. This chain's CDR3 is CASSYLASGGYNEQFF. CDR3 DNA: TGTGCCAGCAGTTATTTGGCTAGCGGGGGGTACAATGAGCAGTTCTTC.

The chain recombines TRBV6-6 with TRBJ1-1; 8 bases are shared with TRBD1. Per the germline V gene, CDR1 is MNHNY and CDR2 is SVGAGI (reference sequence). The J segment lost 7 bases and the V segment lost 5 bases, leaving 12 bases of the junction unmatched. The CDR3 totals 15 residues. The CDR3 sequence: CASSAPRQGRIEAFF. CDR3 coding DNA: TGTGCCAGCAGTGCGCCGAGACAGGGGAGGATTGAAGCTTTCTTT.

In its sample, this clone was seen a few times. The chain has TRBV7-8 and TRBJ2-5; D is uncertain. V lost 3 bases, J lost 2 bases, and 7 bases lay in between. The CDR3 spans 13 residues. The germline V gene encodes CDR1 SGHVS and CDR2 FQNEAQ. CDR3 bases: TGTGCCAGCAGCTTGCGTTTTCAAGAGACCCAGTACTTC. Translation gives CASSLRFQETQYF.

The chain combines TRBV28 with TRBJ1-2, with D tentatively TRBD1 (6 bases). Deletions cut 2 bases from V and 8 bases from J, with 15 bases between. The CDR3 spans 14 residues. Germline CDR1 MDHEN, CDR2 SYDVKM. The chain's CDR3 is CASSLENREKGYTF. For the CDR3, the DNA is TGTGCCAGCAGTTTAGAGAACAGGGAAAAAGGCTACACCTTC.

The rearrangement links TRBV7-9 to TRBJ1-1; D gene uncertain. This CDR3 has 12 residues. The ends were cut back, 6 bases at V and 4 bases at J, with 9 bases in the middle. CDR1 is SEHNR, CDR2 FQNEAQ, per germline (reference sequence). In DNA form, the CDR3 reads TGTGCCAGCAGTTATGTCGGCACTGAAGCTTTCTTT. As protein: CASSYVGTEAFF. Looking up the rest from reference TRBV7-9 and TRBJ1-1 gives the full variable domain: DTGVSQNPRHKITKRGQNVTFRCDPISEHNRLYWYRQTLGQGPEFLTYFQNEAQLEKSRLLSDRFSAERPKGSFSTLEIQRTEQGDSAMYLCASSYVGTEAFFGQGTRLTVV.

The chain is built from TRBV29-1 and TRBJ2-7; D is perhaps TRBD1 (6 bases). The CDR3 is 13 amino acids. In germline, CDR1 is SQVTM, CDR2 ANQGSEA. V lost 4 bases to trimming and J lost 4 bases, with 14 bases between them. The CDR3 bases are TGCAGCGTTGTGGGACACGGGTTTTACGAGCAGTACTTC. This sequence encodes CSVVGHGFYEQYF.

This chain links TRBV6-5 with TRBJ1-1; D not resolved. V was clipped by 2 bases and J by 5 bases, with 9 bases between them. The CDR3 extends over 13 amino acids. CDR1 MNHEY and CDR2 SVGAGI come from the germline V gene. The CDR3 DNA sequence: TGTGCCAGCAGTTACCTAAGAGGGACTGAAGCTTTCTTT. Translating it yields CASSYLRGTEAFF.

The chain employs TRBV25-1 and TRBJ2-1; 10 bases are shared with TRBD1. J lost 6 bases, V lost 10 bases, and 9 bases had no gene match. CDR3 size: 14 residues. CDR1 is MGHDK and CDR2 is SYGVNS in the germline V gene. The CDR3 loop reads CAIPARDRGNEQFF. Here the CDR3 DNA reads TGTGCCATTCCGGCCCGGGACAGGGGCAATGAGCAGTTCTTC. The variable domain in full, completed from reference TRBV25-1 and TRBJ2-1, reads EADIYQTPRYLVIGTGKKITLECSQTMGHDKMYWYQQDPGMELHLIHYSYGVNSTEKGDLSSESTVSRIRTEHFPLTLESARPSHTSQYLCAIPARDRGNEQFFGPGTRLTVL.

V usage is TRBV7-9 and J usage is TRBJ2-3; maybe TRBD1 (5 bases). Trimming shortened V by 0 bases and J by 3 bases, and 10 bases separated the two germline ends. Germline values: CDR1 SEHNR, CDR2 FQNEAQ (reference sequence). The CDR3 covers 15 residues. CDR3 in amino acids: CASSLATGLTDTQYF. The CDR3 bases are TGTGCCAGCAGCTTAGCTACAGGTCTGACAGATACGCAGTATTTT.

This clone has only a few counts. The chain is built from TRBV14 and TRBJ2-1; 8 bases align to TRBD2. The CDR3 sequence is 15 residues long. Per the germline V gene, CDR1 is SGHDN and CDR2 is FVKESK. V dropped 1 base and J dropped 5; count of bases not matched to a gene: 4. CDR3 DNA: TGTGCCAGCAGCCAAGTCGGCGGGGGGAACAATGAGCAGTTCTTC. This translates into CASSQVGGGNNEQFF.

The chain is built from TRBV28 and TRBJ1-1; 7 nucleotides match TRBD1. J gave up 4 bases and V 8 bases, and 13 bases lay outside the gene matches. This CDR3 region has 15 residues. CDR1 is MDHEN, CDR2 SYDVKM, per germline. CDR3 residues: CASPPRRGQRTEAFF. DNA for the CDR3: TGTGCCAGCCCCCCTAGGAGGGGGCAACGCACTGAAGCTTTCTTT.

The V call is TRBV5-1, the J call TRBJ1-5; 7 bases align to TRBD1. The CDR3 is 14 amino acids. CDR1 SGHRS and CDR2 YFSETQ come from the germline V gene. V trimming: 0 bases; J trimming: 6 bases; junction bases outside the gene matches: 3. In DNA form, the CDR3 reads TGCGCCAGCAGCTTGGGGACAGGATTTCAGCCCCAGCATTTT. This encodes CASSLGTGFQPQHF.

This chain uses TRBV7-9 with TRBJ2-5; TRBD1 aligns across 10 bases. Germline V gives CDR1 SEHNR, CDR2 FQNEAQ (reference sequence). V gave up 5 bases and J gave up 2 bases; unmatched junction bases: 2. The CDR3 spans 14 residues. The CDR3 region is CASSPDRGQETQYF. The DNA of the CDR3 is TGTGCCAGCAGCCCGGACAGGGGGCAAGAGACCCAGTACTTC.

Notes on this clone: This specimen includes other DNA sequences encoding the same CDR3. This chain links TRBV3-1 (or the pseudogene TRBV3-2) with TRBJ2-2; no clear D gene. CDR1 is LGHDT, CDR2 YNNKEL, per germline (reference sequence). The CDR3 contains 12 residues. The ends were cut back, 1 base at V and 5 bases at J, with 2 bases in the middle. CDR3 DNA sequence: TGTGCCAGCAGCCAAGCTACCGGGGAGCTGTTTTTT. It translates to CASSQATGELFF.

The CDR3 is CASSVGQPQHF. The CDR3 DNA follows: TGTGCCAGCAGTGTCGGTCAGCCCCAGCATTTT. This chain joins TRBV28 and TRBJ1-5, with no clear D. This CDR3 has 11 amino acids. The ends were cut back, 5 bases at V and 6 bases at J, with 5 bases in the middle. Germline-derived CDR1 and CDR2 are MDHEN and SYDVKM.